This TCR beta chain was sequenced for a study of T-cell memory formation after mild COVID-19. Whole-study context: Clusters were largely donor specific. Points from the study as a whole: The CD4+ clones that contracted clustered mainly within CM and EM, and the CD8+ clones concentrated in EMRA. Among clones contracting day 15 to 85, CD4/CD8 was balanced, whereas later expanders leaned CD4+.

Constant-segment primers were used for 5'RACE, and the resulting TCR alpha and TCR beta cDNA libraries carried sample barcodes and UMIs. TCRdb reprocessed the 5' RACE reads via MiXCR and lists one record per CDR3 protein. Here the sample spans 280,000 or so distinct CDR3 sequences, about 20% being singletons. Germline CDR1 is SNHLY and CDR2 is FYNNEI. CDR3 length: 13 residues. V was shortened by 11 bases and J by 2 bases, with 16 bases between the two germline ends. This clonotype was recorded a few times. Its target is not known. The chain is built from TRBV2 and TRBJ2-7; D could derive from TRBD1 or TRBD2 (5 bases each). The clonotype originates from a man younger than 35 who had mild COVID-19 (a few samples of this study predate the infection). Cell type and time point are not known. Material for sequencing was PBMCs or a T cell subset sorted from them (not recorded which). The CDR3, as DNA: TGTGCCTCCGGGGCTAGGGGAACCTACGAGCAGTACGTC. Translated, it gives CASGARGTYEQYV.